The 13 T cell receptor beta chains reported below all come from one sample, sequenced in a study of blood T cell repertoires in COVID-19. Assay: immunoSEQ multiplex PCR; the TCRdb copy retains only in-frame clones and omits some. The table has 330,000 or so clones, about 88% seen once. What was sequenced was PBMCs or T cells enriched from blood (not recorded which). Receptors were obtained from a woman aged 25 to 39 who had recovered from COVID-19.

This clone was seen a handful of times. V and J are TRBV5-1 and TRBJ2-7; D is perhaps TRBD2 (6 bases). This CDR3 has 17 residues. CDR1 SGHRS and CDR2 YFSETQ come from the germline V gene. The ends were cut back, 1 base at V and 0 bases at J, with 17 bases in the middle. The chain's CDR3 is CASSLWLSGGSSYEQYF. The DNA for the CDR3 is TGCGCCAGCAGCTTGTGGCTCAGCGGAGGGTCCTCCTACGAGCAGTACTTC.

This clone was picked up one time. This CDR3 is CAISGRGRGDTQYF. The CDR3 bases are TGTGCCATCAGTGGTAGAGGGAGAGGAGATACGCAGTATTTT. V gene TRBV10-3 combines with J gene TRBJ2-3; possibly TRBD2 for D (5 bases). Germline loops: CDR1 ENHRY, CDR2 SYGVKD. The germline V and J ends were trimmed by 4 bases and 5 bases, with 13 bases remaining between them. This CDR3 region has 14 residues.

This CDR3 is CASSSQWGRRGETQYF. The CDR3 DNA reads TGTGCCAGCAGTTCCCAGTGGGGGCGCAGAGGAGAGACCCAGTACTTC. The chain combines TRBV6-2 or TRBV6-3 with TRBJ2-5, with a possible D match to TRBD1 (6 bases). The V gene's germline CDR1 is MNHEY and CDR2 SVGEGT. The CDR3 runs to 16 residues. The V gene lost 4 bases and the J gene lost 4 bases, with 19 bases spanning the gap.

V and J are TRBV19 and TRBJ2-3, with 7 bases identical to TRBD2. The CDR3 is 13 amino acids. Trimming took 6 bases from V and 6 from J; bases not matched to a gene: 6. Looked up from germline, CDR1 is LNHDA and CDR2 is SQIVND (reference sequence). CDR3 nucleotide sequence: TGTGCCAGTAGCGGGAGGCGGGGGGATACGCAGTATTTT. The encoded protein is CASSGRRGDTQYF. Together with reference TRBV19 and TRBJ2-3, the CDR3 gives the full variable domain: DGGITQSPKYLFRKEGQNVTLSCEQNLNHDAMYWYRQDPGQGLRLIYYSQIVNDFQKGDIAEGYSVSREKKESFPLTVTSAQKNPTAFYLCASSGRRGDTQYFGPGTRLTVL.

The CDR3 spells CASRASGLSTDTQYF. The CDR3 DNA reads as TGTGCCAGCAGAGCTAGCGGGCTCAGCACAGATACGCAGTATTTT. The chain combines TRBV7-2 with TRBJ2-3; TRBD2 aligns across 8 bases. The CDR3 is 15 amino acids. Germline-derived CDR1 and CDR2 are SGHTA and FQGNSA. Germline trimming cut 6 bases from V and 0 bases from J; bases unmatched to any gene: 5.

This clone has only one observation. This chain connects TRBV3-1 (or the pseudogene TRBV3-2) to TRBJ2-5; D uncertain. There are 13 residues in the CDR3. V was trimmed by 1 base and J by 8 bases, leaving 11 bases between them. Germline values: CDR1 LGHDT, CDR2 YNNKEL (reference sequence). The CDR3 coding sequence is TGTGCCAGCAGCCAAGGTGCACGAGGAACCCAGTACTTC. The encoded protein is CASSQGARGTQYF.

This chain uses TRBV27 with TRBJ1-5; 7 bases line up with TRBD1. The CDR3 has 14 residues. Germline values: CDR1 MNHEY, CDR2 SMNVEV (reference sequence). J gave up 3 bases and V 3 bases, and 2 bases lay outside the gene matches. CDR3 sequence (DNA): TGTGCCAGCAGTTTTGGGACAGACAATCAGCCCCAGCATTTT. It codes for CASSFGTDNQPQHF.

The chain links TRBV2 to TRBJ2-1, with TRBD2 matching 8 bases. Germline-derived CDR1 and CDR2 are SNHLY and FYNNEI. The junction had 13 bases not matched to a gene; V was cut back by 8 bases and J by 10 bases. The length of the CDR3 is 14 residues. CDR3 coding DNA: TGTGCCAGCGGTTCCGGACTAGCTGACGGAGAGCAGTTCTTC. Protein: CASGSGLADGEQFF.

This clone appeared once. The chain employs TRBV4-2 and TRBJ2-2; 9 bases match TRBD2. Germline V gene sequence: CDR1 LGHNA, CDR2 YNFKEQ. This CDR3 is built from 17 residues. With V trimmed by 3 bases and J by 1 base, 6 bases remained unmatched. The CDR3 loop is CASSHPGGGVNTGELFF. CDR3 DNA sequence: TGTGCCAGCAGCCACCCCGGCGGGGGGGTGAACACCGGGGAGCTGTTTTTT.

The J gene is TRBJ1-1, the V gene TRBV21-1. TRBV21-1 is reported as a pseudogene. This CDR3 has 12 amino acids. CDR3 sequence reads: CASPSWNTEAFF. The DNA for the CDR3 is TGTGCCAGCCCTTCGTGGAACACTGAAGCTTTCTTT.

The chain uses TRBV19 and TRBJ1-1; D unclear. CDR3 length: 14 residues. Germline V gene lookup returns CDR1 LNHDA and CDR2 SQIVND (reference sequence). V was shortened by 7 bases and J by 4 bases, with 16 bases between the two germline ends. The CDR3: CASTIARVGTEAFF. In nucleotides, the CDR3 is TGTGCCAGTACCATAGCGAGGGTTGGCACTGAAGCTTTCTTT.

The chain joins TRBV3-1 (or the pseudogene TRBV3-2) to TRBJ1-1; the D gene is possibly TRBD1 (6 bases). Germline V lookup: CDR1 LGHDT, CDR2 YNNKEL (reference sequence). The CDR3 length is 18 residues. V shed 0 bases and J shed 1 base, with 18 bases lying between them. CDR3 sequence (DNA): TGTGCCAGCAGCCAAGATTGGGGCCCGACAGGACCGAACACTGAAGCTTTCTTT. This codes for CASSQDWGPTGPNTEAFF.

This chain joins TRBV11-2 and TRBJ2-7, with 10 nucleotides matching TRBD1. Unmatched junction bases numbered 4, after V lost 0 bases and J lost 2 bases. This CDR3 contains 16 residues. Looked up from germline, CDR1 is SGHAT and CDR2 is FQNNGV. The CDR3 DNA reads TGTGCCAGCAGCTTAGATCTTGGGACAGGGGCCTACGAGCAGTACTTC. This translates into CASSLDLGTGAYEQYF. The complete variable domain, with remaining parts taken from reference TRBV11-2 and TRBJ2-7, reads EAGVAQSPRYKIIEKRQSVAFWCNPISGHATLYWYQQILGQGPKLLIQFQNNGVVDDSQLPKDRFSAERLKGVDSTLKIQPAKLEDSAVYLCASSLDLGTGAYEQYFGPGTRLTVT.